The following is a TCR beta chain sequence with its context. TCRdb itself ran the 5' RACE reads through MiXCR, one entry per CDR3 protein. The sample includes about 340,000 distinct CDR3 sequences, approximately 10% of them seen just once. The data originate from a study of identical twins. This clonotype was obtained from a woman in her fifties or sixties in good health. The sequenced material came from naive T cells sorted from blood.

The CDR3 DNA reads as TGCAGTGCTAGGGTGCGGACCTCGCAAGAGACCCAGTACTTC. It yields the protein CSARVRTSQETQYF. This chain links TRBV20-1 with TRBJ2-5; no definite D call. The CDR3 is 14 residues long. Germline assignment: CDR1 DFQATT and CDR2 SNEGSKA (reference sequence). Trimming shortened V by 3 bases and J by 2 bases, and 13 bases separated the two germline ends.